This T cell receptor beta chain appears in the sequencing data of a study of Graves' ophthalmopathy and Graves' hyperthyroidism. Whole-study results and caveats: Blood samples also showed most expanded thyroid clonotypes exceeding 0.001 frequency. The model predicted ophthalmopathy progression with about 69% sensitivity and 72% to 85% specificity.

This clonotype was counted only a few times. Antigen specificity is unknown. RNA transcripts provided the template for amplifying TCR beta CDR3 regions. RT-PCR with HTBI primers came first, then second-round multiplex PCR. TCRdb reprocessed the multiplex PCR reads with MiXCR, giving one entry per CDR3 protein. The table shows around 1.1 million distinct CDR3 sequences, with about two fifths occurring only once. CDR1 is SGHRS, CDR2 YFSETQ, per germline. J lost 6 bases, V lost 5 bases, and 17 bases had no gene match. This CDR3 is built from 18 residues. Patients in the hyperthyroidism group, adults aged 18 to 65, were newly diagnosed, under 2 months' duration.

This receptor was taken from an adult man with Graves' hyperthyroidism. This chain joins TRBV5-1 and TRBJ2-2, with 9 bases aligning to TRBD1. Sequenced sample: peripheral blood or thyroid tissue (not recorded which). The DNA for the CDR3 is TGCGCCAGCAGGACCATCCCGGGACAGGGTATCGTCCCCGGGGAGCTGTTTTTT. Translated, it gives CASRTIPGQGIVPGELFF.